Described below is a single TCR beta chain sequence and its context. Its antigen has not been determined. Nothing much larger sits one base from this clone, and base qualities are not available. V and J are trimmed by 1 base and 5 bases, and the gene matches miss 4 bases of the junction. The CDR3, cysteine through phenylalanine, is 14 amino acids long. Only the CDR3 DNA is retained, 42 bases long and in frame from the first base. CDR1 SGHAT and CDR2 FQDESV are derived from the germline V gene (reference sequence). In total, 666 healthy bone marrow donors made up the cohort. At the time of sampling, every cohort member was nominally healthy, though immune exposures that went unrecorded were likely present. The donor tested CMV seronegative and was one of the 352 seronegative cohort members. A peripheral blood sample was provided by each donor, and peripheral blood mononuclear cells were used for TCR beta sequencing. The Qiagen DNeasy Blood Extraction Kit was used to extract genomic DNA from the blood cell samples.

The sample originates from a study of cytomegalovirus exposure and HLA in healthy donors (dated by TCRdb to 2016 to 2017). A note on the overall study: According to an earlier analysis of 587 of the donors, some 180 million T cells yielded 120 million or so unique TCR beta sequences and more than 250 Gb of sequence data. An early release that covered about 600 HLA-typed donors contained approximately 320 gigabases of sequencing data and approximately 85 million unique TCR sequences. Of the roughly 400 genotyped donors, 65% to 90% fell in the genetic ancestry cluster associated with self-reported Caucasian donors. The study aimed to test whether cataloging public T cell receptors could reveal signatures of past pathogen exposure. Using immunosequencing, the study profiled T cell repertoires from around 680 subjects and related those repertoires to cytomegalovirus serostatus. In addition to the first cohort of approximately 670 subjects, a separate validation cohort of 130 or so different subjects was used. The study combined high-throughput TCR immunosequencing, statistical association of individual TCRs with disease status, and machine learning to predict cytomegalovirus infection status. A later analysis re-analyzed previously published TCR beta repertoires from 660 or so donors and added high-resolution HLA genotyping to study TCR occurrence patterns. The later analysis used no new phenotypic data to find candidate immune exposures, relying instead on TCR beta sequences and their occurrence across donors. In an earlier analysis of roughly 600 of the donors, high-throughput TCR beta sequencing was used to judge whether each TCR beta V gene segment behaved as functional or pseudogenic. Donor age, sex, ethnicity and CMV serostatus were compiled alongside the repertoire data. In a later genetic analysis, genome-wide SNP genotypes for about three fifths of the 666 donors were used, and that subset was treated as a discovery cohort. All discovery cohort repertoires had been generated using a single sequencing platform. HLA typing covered class I and class II loci at four-digit resolution. The number of donors typed differed by locus, with about 629-630 for A, B, C, DRB1 and DQB1, around 560 for DQA1, some 570 for DPA1, and roughly 450 for DPB1. About five DR-DQ haplotypes were treated as single units for association and clustering because of strong linkage in the cohort. On average, roughly 250,000 unique TCR beta nucleotide sequences were sequenced per donor among 350 to 400 genotyped donors of the cohort, with approximately 18% of those sequences being non-productive. Results and caveats for the whole study, not just this receptor: Compared with the approximately 700-donor mean, donors in an Asian-associated ancestry cluster had fewer N-insertions in productive TCRs, according to a later genetic analysis. Cytomegalovirus status was reported to be diagnosed by the classifier with high specificity and sensitivity in both the original and validation cohorts. This cohort had only TCR beta chains sequenced, and the lack of alpha or paired-chain data limited which features could be detected. A later analysis associated around 16,000 TCR beta sequences with specific HLA alleles at a false discovery rate of 0.05. According to the authors, the approach could potentially be generalized to other disease states and immunological phenotypes. A few of the identified cytomegalovirus-associated TCR beta chains were confirmed in vitro to be specific for cytomegalovirus antigens. Linkage disequilibrium might explain the correlated functional status among segregating V segments, but an unknown experimental factor could not be excluded. A later genetic analysis associated a missense DCLRE1C variant with V-gene and J-gene trimming of TCR beta chains, and an independent cohort replicated the association. Immune exposure information for the cohort was limited to CMV serostatus. When HLA alleles, especially DR and DQ, strongly co-occurred, TCR associations were difficult to assign to individual alleles. The study gave a list of 150 to 200 TCR beta chains associated with cytomegalovirus. An earlier analysis of 587 of the donors showed that most TCR beta V segments appeared in productive rearrangements either about 87% or about 30% of the time, which broadly matched IMGT annotations. Most TCR sequences were seen in very few donors, while some public TCRs were found in many individuals. According to a later analysis, most CMV-associated TCR beta chains appeared to be HLA-restricted, and the HLA associations seemed to be driven largely by CMV exposure. A group of highly shared sequence variants was considered likely to be a technical artifact of the sequencing pipeline. According to a later analysis, parvovirus B19, influenza, CMV and Epstein-Barr virus appeared linked to several top co-occurrence clusters. Presence/absence analyses assumed roughly uniform sequencing depth across donors, an assumption that may not hold. Some IMGT-functional V segments, including TRBV6-2 and TRBV6-3, could not be told apart with the 87-base-pair reads, so those segments were excluded. A further reported finding was that TCR beta sequences accurately predicted the HLA-A and HLA-B alleles for most subjects in the first cohort. A later analysis found that HLA-associated TCR beta chains were more clonally expanded and had lower generation probabilities than equally common non-associated chains. Around 16 rarely observed V segments, including chromosome 9 orphons, were excluded from the earlier analysis of almost 600 of the donors because counts were too low. In a later analysis, the rate of TCR association differed among HLA loci, with DRB1 alleles having the most associated TCRs and HLA-C alleles having the fewest. Because HLA typing was unavailable for some donors at each locus, only the typed subset was used in association tests.

Library preparation employed the immunoSEQ multiplex PCR assay. For the multiplex PCR, a mixture combining 60 forward primers for TCR Vbeta segments and 13 reverse primers for TCR Jbeta segments was used. A multiplex PCR assay on genomic DNA amplified the CDR3 region of rearranged TCR beta genes. On the Illumina HiSeq System, the amplified TCR beta libraries were sequenced as 87-base-pair reads. Concerning the study's data processing: In a later analysis, tens of millions of unique TCR beta chains were counted across the approximately 640 repertoires, and roughly 10 million of these chains were shared by at least two donors. Raw reads were error-corrected and collapsed into unique sequences by a nearest-neighbor algorithm in which closely related sequences were merged to remove PCR and sequencing errors. To assign V, D and J gene segments, CDR3 sequences were aligned to IMGT reference sequences. For a sequence to be retained, a match of at least six nucleotides to both a V gene segment and a J gene segment was required. A rearrangement counted as productive if the CDR3 had no stop codons and remained in frame with V and J, and every other rearrangement counted as non-productive. Following IMGT convention, CDR3 was defined as the stretch from the second conserved V-encoded cysteine up to the conserved J-encoded phenylalanine. The earlier analysis of 550 to 650 of the donors excluded any sequence lacking an unambiguous match to a single V gene segment. An earlier analysis of a few hundred of the donors called V segments functional above 56.7% productive rearrangements and segregating when the between-donor standard deviation exceeded 5%. A statistical classification framework was built for diagnosing cytomegalovirus status from the catalog of TCR beta chain sequences. In a later analysis, V and J genes were assigned by comparing TCR nucleotide sequences against IMGT/GENE-DB human TR gene sequences. The TCRdist pipeline was used in a later analysis to assign CDR3 sequences and most-parsimonious VDJ recombination scenarios. A later analysis defined each TCR beta chain by its CDR3 amino acid sequence plus V-gene family, and excluded reads lacking a unique V-gene family. In a later analysis, 450 to 600 highly shared, low-generation-probability nucleotide sequences were removed to address suspected cross-contamination and a sequencing artifact. In a later analysis, a clonal expansion index was calculated for each public chain from normalized within-repertoire ranks of inferred template counts. In a later analysis, generation probabilities were computed with a VDJ recombination model fitted to out-of-frame rearrangements, and the resulting probabilities were checked against IGoR. A later analysis scored TCR-TCR, TCR-HLA and TCR-CMV co-occurrence with hypergeometric tests, applying a repertoire-size bias correction to TCR pairs. False discovery rates were estimated in a later analysis by permuting HLA or CMV assignments 20 times. In a later analysis, co-occurring TCRs were grouped using DBSCAN, with TCRdist sequence similarity added in when clustering inside HLA-allele-positive subsets. Co-occurrence clustering excluded repertoires with fewer than 30,000 or more than 120,000 public chains, plus five with anomalous nucleotide sharing. TCRdb took over this immuneACCESS table, retaining in-frame rearrangements with V and J assigned. Such tables are incomplete; in checked studies, under half of the missing clones stem from an unresolved V gene, and the remainder is unexplained. The DNA was the basis for D and trimming; V, J and clone size are from that table. For this sample the table gives approximately 150,000 clones, of which around 80% were detected only once. The top ten hold almost 2.5% of the sample.

The specimen was PBMCs. The chain is encoded by TRBV11-1 joined to TRBJ2-7, and TRBD1 aligns with 8 junction nucleotides. The clonotype originates from a boy under 10 years old in good health and CMV-seronegative. The DNA sequence is as follows: TGTGCCAGCAGCTTAGGGCAGGGGGCGAACGAGCAGTACTTC. Translated, it reads CASSLGQGANEQYF.